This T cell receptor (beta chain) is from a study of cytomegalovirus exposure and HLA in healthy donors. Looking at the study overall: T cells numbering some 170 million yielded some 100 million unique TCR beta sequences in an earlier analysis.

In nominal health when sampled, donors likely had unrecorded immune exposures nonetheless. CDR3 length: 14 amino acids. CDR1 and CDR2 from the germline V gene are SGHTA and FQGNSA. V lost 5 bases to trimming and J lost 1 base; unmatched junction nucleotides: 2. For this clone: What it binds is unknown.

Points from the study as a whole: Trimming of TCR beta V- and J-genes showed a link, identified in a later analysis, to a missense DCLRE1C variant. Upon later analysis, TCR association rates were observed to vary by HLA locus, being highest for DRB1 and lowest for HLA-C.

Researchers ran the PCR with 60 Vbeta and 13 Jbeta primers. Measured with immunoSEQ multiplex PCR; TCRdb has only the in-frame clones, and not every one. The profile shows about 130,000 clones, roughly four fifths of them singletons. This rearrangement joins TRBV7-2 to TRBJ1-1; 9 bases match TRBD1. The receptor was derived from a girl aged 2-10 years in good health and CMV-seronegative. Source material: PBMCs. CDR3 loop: CASSPGQGNTEAFF. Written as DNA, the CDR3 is TGTGCCAGCAGCCCGGGACAGGGGAACACTGAAGCTTTCTTT.